The rows below give T cell receptor beta chains drawn from one sample of a study of CD8 T cells in Susac syndrome. From the immunoSEQ multiplex PCR reads, TCRdb called clonotypes with MiXCR, one entry per CDR3 protein. In the table there are approximately 210,000 distinct CDR3 sequences, nearly 97% of which are singletons. Sequencing used CD4+ T cells from PBMCs. The receptors stem from a human donor with multiple sclerosis. Each CDR3 is given with its conserved first and last residue. Fields, in order: CDR3 DNA, CDR3 protein, V gene, J gene, clone size, D gene. A D gene is named only where the DNA matches it firmly. Clone size is shown for a subset of rows, as once, few, many or a class of expanded clone.

DNA: TGTGCCTGGAAGGGGTCGGCACTATACGAGCAGTACTTC; CDR3: CAWKGSALYEQYF; V: TRBV30; J: TRBJ2-7; size: -; D: -
DNA: TGTGCCAGCAGTCGGGGGGCCCAGAGGGAGACCCAGTACTTC; CDR3: CASSRGAQRETQYF; V: TRBV4-2; J: TRBJ2-5; size: -; D: -
DNA: TGCAGTGCTCGATCAGGGGCTCCAGATACGCAGTATTTT; CDR3: CSARSGAPDTQYF; V: TRBV20-1; J: TRBJ2-3; size: few; D: -
DNA: TGTGCCAGCAGCTTGTCACCGGGACAAGGGGCGTCACCCCTCCACTTT; CDR3: CASSLSPGQGASPLHF; V: TRBV5-4; J: TRBJ1-6; size: -; D: -
DNA: TGCAGTGCTCCGATGGGGGGGGGCTCCTACAATGAGCAGTTCTTC; CDR3: CSAPMGGGSYNEQFF; V: TRBV20-1; J: TRBJ2-1; size: once; D: TRBD2
DNA: TGTGCCACCAGTGATTCCCTACAGGGTAAAGAGACCCAGTACTTC; CDR3: CATSDSLQGKETQYF; V: TRBV24-1; J: TRBJ2-5; size: -; D: -
DNA: TGTGCCAGCAGCCTCGGCAGGGACTATGGCTACACCTTC; CDR3: CASSLGRDYGYTF; V: TRBV16; J: TRBJ1-2; size: -; D: -
DNA: TGCGCCAGCAGCTTGGCGGGCCAACGGACTGAAGCTTTCTTT; CDR3: CASSLAGQRTEAFF; V: TRBV5-1; J: TRBJ1-1; size: -; D: -
DNA: TGCAGTGCCCACGCAATGGGGGCTGGGGCCAACGTCCTGACTTTC; CDR3: CSAHAMGAGANVLTF; V: TRBV20-1; J: TRBJ2-6; size: -; D: -
DNA: TGTGCCTGGGGTCCGGGACTAGCGGGAAATGAGCAGTTCTTC; CDR3: CAWGPGLAGNEQFF; V: TRBV30; J: TRBJ2-1; size: -; D: TRBD2
DNA: TGTGCCATCAAAGGGCCCTACCGTGGTGAGCAGTTCTTC; CDR3: CAIKGPYRGEQFF; V: TRBV28; J: TRBJ2-1; size: -; D: -
DNA: TGTGCCATCCAGGACAGGCCAAATCAGCCCCAGCATTTT; CDR3: CAIQDRPNQPQHF; V: TRBV19; J: TRBJ1-5; size: -; D: TRBD1
DNA: TGTGCCAGCAGCCCGACAGGCCACACTGAAGCTTTCTTT; CDR3: CASSPTGHTEAFF; V: TRBV7-9; J: TRBJ1-1; size: -; D: -
DNA: TGTGCCATCAGACAGGGGGCCGAGGGCTACACCTTC; CDR3: CAIRQGAEGYTF; V: TRBV10-3; J: TRBJ1-2; size: -; D: TRBD1
DNA: TGTGCCAGCAGCCAAGGTCTTTACAATGAGCAGTTCTTC; CDR3: CASSQGLYNEQFF; V: TRBV3-1; J: TRBJ2-1; size: -; D: -
DNA: TGTGCCAGCAGCCAAGTGGATAGCGGGAGTCGTGCAGATACGCAGTATTTT; CDR3: CASSQVDSGSRADTQYF; V: TRBV14; J: TRBJ2-3; size: -; D: TRBD2
DNA: TGTGCCAGCAGCCAGCAAGGCGGCTATAATTCACCCCTCCACTTT; CDR3: CASSQQGGYNSPLHF; V: TRBV3-1; J: TRBJ1-6; size: -; D: -
DNA: TGTGCCAGCAGCCCTTCTTTAGGACAGGGCACTGAAGCTTTCTTT; CDR3: CASSPSLGQGTEAFF; V: TRBV7-9; J: TRBJ1-1; size: -; D: TRBD1
DNA: TGTGCCAGCAGCCCTGGGTTTAATCAGCCCCAGCATTTT; CDR3: CASSPGFNQPQHF; V: TRBV5-6; J: TRBJ1-5; size: -; D: -
DNA: TGTGCCAGCTCGGGTCCAAAGACCCAGTACTTC; CDR3: CASSGPKTQYF; V: TRBV18; J: TRBJ2-5; size: -; D: -
DNA: TGTGCCAGCAGCCGGGACAGGGTCGGTGTTGAGCAGTTCTTC; CDR3: CASSRDRVGVEQFF; V: TRBV7-2; J: TRBJ2-1; size: -; D: TRBD1
DNA: TGTGCCAGCAGGCCCCATGAGCAGTTCTTC; CDR3: CASRPHEQFF; V: TRBV7-9; J: TRBJ2-1; size: -; D: -
DNA: TGTGCCAGCAGTTTAGGGGTACTAGCAGGAGAGACCCAGTACTTC; CDR3: CASSLGVLAGETQYF; V: TRBV12-3/TRBV12-4; J: TRBJ2-5; size: -; D: -
DNA: TGTGCCAGCTGGGGACCGACTTTTAACTATGGCTACACCTTC; CDR3: CASWGPTFNYGYTF; V: TRBV27; J: TRBJ1-2; size: -; D: -
DNA: TGTGCCACCAGTGATCCCCGGACAGGGTCCCATGAGCAGTTCTTC; CDR3: CATSDPRTGSHEQFF; V: TRBV24-1; J: TRBJ2-1; size: -; D: TRBD1
DNA: TGTGCCAGCAGCTTTACCGAGGGGTGGAACACTGAAGCTTTCTTT; CDR3: CASSFTEGWNTEAFF; V: TRBV28; J: TRBJ1-1; size: -; D: -
DNA: TGTGCCAGCAGCCTCCCCCTGGGGGGCTACACCTTC; CDR3: CASSLPLGGYTF; V: TRBV12-3/TRBV12-4; J: TRBJ1-2; size: -; D: -
DNA: TGCGCCAGCAGCCAAGGGCGCGGACAGGGCGGTAGCGAGCAGTACTTC; CDR3: CASSQGRGQGGSEQYF; V: TRBV4-1; J: TRBJ2-7; size: -; D: TRBD1